The clone carrying this T cell receptor (beta chain) was found a few times. No antigen is known for it. TCRdb re-called the 5' RACE reads with MiXCR, one entry per CDR3 protein. The sample lists fewer than 500,000 distinct CDR3 sequences, approximately 26% occurring once. This entry belongs to a study of CD8 T cells in ankylosing spondylitis. Whole-study findings and limits: Seemingly distinctive of ankylosing spondylitis blood was a TCR beta motif formed by eight highly homologous variants. Earlier studies detected some motif variants in reactive arthritis synovial fluid and blood.

The specimen was blood, either unsorted or a sorted T cell fraction (not recorded which). The TCR originated in a male donor with ankylosing spondylitis.

The CDR3: CASSPTSGSGEQYF. The CDR3 nucleotides read TGTGCCAGCAGCCCGACTAGCGGGAGTGGCGAGCAGTACTTC. This chain uses TRBV6-4 with TRBJ2-7; 12 nucleotides match TRBD2. This CDR3 region has 14 residues. With 6 bases clipped from V and 6 bases from J, the junction kept 6 bases outside the gene matches. Looked up from germline, CDR1 is MRHNA and CDR2 is SNTAGT.